The clone carrying this T cell receptor beta chain was detected ten times or more. Its cognate antigen is unknown. V lost 0 bases to trimming and J lost 0 bases, with 5 bases between them. In germline, CDR1 is SGHVS, CDR2 FQNEAQ. This CDR3 contains 14 residues. This sample was included in a study of T-cell reconstitution after alpha-beta-depleted transplantation in children. Study-wide points: T-cell counts and diversity were attributed mostly to newly produced T cells one year after transplant. In patients about two months after transplant, alpha-beta T cells reportedly arose from several hundred expanded graft clones. The origin of high day-60 TCRbeta diversity in some patients lay in surviving recipient T cells and thymic progenitors.

Unique molecular identifiers were incorporated during preparation of the TCRbeta library. TCRdb ran MiXCR on the PCR reads and lists one entry per CDR3 protein. Here the sample spans around 190,000 distinct CDR3 sequences, approximately 6.9% being singletons. The material was PBMCs, obtained before TCRalphabeta/CD19-depleted stem cell transplant. The sequence was obtained from a boy aged 2-9 years with acute lymphoblastic leukemia, due to receive a stem cell transplant. The gene calls are TRBV7-8 and TRBJ2-5; D unclear. The CDR3 nucleotides read TGTGCCAGCAGCTTAGCGCAGTACCAAGAGACCCAGTACTTC. Residues: CASSLAQYQETQYF.